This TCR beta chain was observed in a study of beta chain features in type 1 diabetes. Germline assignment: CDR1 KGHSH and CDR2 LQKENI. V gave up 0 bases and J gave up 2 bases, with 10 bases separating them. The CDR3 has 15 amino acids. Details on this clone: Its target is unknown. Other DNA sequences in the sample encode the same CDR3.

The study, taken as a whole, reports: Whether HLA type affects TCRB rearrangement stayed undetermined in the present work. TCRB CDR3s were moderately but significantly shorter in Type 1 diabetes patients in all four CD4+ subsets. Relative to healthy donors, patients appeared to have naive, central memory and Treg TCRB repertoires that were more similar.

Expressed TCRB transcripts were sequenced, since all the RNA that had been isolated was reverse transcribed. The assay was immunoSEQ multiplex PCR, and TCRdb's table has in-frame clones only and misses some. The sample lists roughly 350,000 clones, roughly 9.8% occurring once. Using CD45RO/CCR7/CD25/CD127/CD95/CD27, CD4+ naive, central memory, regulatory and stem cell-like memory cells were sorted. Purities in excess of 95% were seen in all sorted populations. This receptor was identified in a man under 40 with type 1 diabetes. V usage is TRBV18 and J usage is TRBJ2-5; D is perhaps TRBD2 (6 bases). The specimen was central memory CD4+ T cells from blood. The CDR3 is CASSPPAGGQETQYF. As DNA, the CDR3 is TGTGCCAGCTCACCACCTGCTGGGGGGCAAGAGACCCAGTACTTC.